These T cell receptor beta chains were read from a single sample in a study of T cell repertoires in cytomegalovirus infection. What these receptors recognize is not known. TCRdb reprocessed the reads with MiXCR, giving one entry per CDR3 protein. The sample consists of roughly 160,000 distinct CDR3 sequences, about 20% of them appearing once. The sequencing used CD8+ T cells from cultured PBMCs, collected from culture after CMV antigen stimulation. All receptors derive from a human donor in good health (CMV status not recorded). Some clones in this sample may be carry-over from other donors' samples. Both conserved end residues are part of each CDR3. Not all rows give a size; the values are once, few, many and, for expanded clones, a class.

>.|TRBV6-5
CASSPGGGHEQYF
>.|TRBV12-3/TRBV12-4
CASSSKSSGTHGYTF
>few|TRBV12-3/TRBV12-4
CASSPDSANQPQHF
>few|TRBV19
CASKASTDTQYF
>few|TRBV7-2
CASSLVRGLNEQFF
>.|TRBV6-6
CASISDSANTEAFF
>.|TRBV7-2
CASSLNRRQGTEAFF
>few|TRBV5-5
CASTLDIGLRYGYTF
>few|TRBV7-2
CASSRTGRDGYTF
>few|TRBV4-1
CASSQSYRDRGPDTEAFF
>few|TRBV7-9
CASSLEGLWHGYTF
>.|TRBV6-2/TRBV6-3
CASSYEPAGGSYEQYF
>.|TRBV7-7
CASTLGGTGELFF
>once|TRBV6-2/TRBV6-3
CASREAGYTEAFF
>.|TRBV7-2
CASSLSRGIDQPQHF
>.|TRBV15
CATSRDLSGQGGNSNQPQHF
>.|TRBV7-9
CASSFFGTPYEQYF
>few|TRBV6-2/TRBV6-3
CASILALDRAKGQPQHF
>.|TRBV7-3
CASSRGSVTDTQYF
>.|TRBV4-3
CASSQDRAVLSGNTIYF
>few|TRBV19
CASSATGGYTEAFF
>.|TRBV9
CASSSWENYGYTF
>.|TRBV24-1
CATSAYQPQHF
>many|TRBV6-2/TRBV6-3
CASSYSGFGNTGELFF
>few|TRBV9
CASSPVDLLTEAFF
>.|TRBV6-2/TRBV6-3
CASSSIRGGAREQFF
>few|TRBV7-2
CASSLVGDSLNWETQYF
>.|TRBV19
CASSIRDANTGELFF
>.|TRBV11-2
CASSLPGLSEVYGYTF
>many|TRBV7-2
CASSPGQGKGRSGNTIYF
>.|TRBV4-2
CASSQVIDAHYGYTF
>.|TRBV7-2
CASRSPGAYEQYF
>few|TRBV7-8
CASTLYRAGNTEAFF
>.|TRBV7-2
CASSFHGTRFYEQYF
>few|TRBV7-2
CASSFYRGYEQFF
>.|TRBV9
CASSVQDASPLHF
>few|TRBV7-2
CASSPKRPGQLTNYGYTF
>.|TRBV7-8
CASSPRDSFEAFF